This paragraph covers one T cell receptor beta chain sequence. The antigen is undetermined. Authors' methods: Junction-only sequences without quality scores came from ImmunoSEQ, so filtering differed. Measured with immunoSEQ multiplex PCR; TCRdb has only the in-frame clones, and not every one. V and J calls plus clone size are reproduced from that table; the DNA served to infer D and trimming. The sample lists millions of clones; 85% to 95% were seen once. These data are taken from a study of shared clonotypes between healthy human individuals. Whole-study findings and limits: Estimated richness was generally greater in naive than memory subsets. Clonotypes not shared had lower generation probabilities than those common to all four donors.

Positive CCR7 selection of CD45RO-negative cells yielded the naive CD8 cells, and terminally differentiated effector memory CD45RA+ cells were excluded. Looked up from germline, CDR1 is MGHDK and CDR2 is SYGVNS. Trimming at V came to 3 bases and at J to 7 bases, leaving 6 bases not matched to a gene. CDR3 size: 15 residues. The specimen was naive CD8+ T cells sorted from blood. This chain uses TRBV25-1 with TRBJ2-1; 10 bases agree with TRBD1. This TCR came from a man between 18 and 35 years old in good health. CDR3 DNA sequence: TGTGCCAGCAGTGACGGGACAGGGGCGGGGAATGAGCAGTTCTTC. As protein: CASSDGTGAGNEQFF.